What follows are 21 T cell receptor beta chains derived from one specimen sequenced in a study of shared clonotypes between healthy human individuals. Repertoires were generated with immunoSEQ multiplex PCR, while TCRdb's copy carries only in-frame clones and drops some. Of fewer than 650,000 clones in the sample, about three quarters were seen once. Sequenced sample: PBMCs. Receptors were obtained from a woman aged 40-49 years in good health. Some clones in this sample may be carry-over from other donors' samples.

This clone was picked up a small number of times. This chain connects TRBV9 to TRBJ2-5, with D perhaps matching TRBD2 (6 bases). The germline V gene encodes CDR1 SGDLS and CDR2 YYNGEE. The CDR3 is made up of 14 amino acids. Between the trimmed V and J ends, which lost 3 bases and 5 bases, there was a span of 14 bases. The CDR3 loop is CASSDRPGRETQYF. The DNA of the CDR3 is TGTGCCAGCAGCGACAGACCAGGGAGGGAGACCCAGTACTTC.

The chain couples TRBV5-1 to TRBJ2-7; 9 bases are shared with TRBD1. Unmatched junction bases numbered 0, after V lost 0 bases and J lost 5 bases. The CDR3 has 13 amino acids. Germline CDR1 is SGHRS and CDR2 is YFSETQ. CDR3 coding DNA: TGCGCCAGCAGCTTGGGGACAGGGGACGAGCAGTACTTC. It codes for CASSLGTGDEQYF.

The rearrangement uses TRBV4-3 and TRBJ2-3; D is undetermined. This CDR3 has 16 amino acids. Trimming left V 2 bases short and J 2 bases short, with 14 bases between. Per germline, CDR1 LGHNA and CDR2 YSLEER. The CDR3 sequence is CASSQNPRPNTDTQYF. In DNA form, the CDR3 reads TGCGCCAGCAGCCAAAATCCCCGGCCCAACACAGATACGCAGTATTTT.

This chain connects TRBV30 to TRBJ1-2; D gene unclear. Looked up from germline, CDR1 is GTSNPN and CDR2 is SVGIG (reference sequence). The CDR3 covers 12 residues. Trimming took 2 bases from V and 9 from J, leaving 13 bases between them. DNA for the CDR3: TGTGCCTGGAGTAGGGAGGAACAACGCTACACCTTC. Protein: CAWSREEQRYTF.

In its sample, this clone was seen a few times. The chain uses TRBV30 and TRBJ2-6, with 7 nucleotides matching TRBD1. This CDR3 is 18 amino acids long. Looked up from germline, CDR1 is GTSNPN and CDR2 is SVGIG (reference sequence). The V segment lost 5 bases and the J segment 0 bases; nucleotides outside the gene matches: 13. CDR3 amino acids: CAWGQTGALSSGANVLTF. CDR3 DNA: TGTGCCTGGGGGCAAACAGGGGCCTTAAGCTCTGGGGCCAACGTCCTGACTTTC.

On this clone: Other nucleotide sequences from this sample produce the same CDR3. This chain links TRBV20-1 with TRBJ2-7, with D unresolved. V lost 1 base and J lost 4, with 5 bases in between. Germline V lookup: CDR1 DFQATT, CDR2 SNEGSKA (reference sequence). This CDR3 region has 11 residues. The CDR3 is CSARATYEQYF. CDR3 nucleotides: TGCAGTGCTAGAGCGACATACGAGCAGTACTTC.

The V gene is TRBV4-2, the J gene TRBJ2-5, with D unresolved. Germline loops: CDR1 LGHNA, CDR2 YNFKEQ. The V gene lost 0 bases and the J gene lost 2 bases, with 7 bases spanning the gap. The CDR3 contains 14 residues. This CDR3 reads CASSQELRQETQYF. CDR3 nucleotides: TGTGCCAGCAGCCAAGAATTGCGGCAAGAGACCCAGTACTTC.

As for this clone: The likely explanation is a read error, given a far larger clone one base away. The chain joins TRBV6-5 to TRBJ2-7; no reliable D call. The CDR3 consists of 15 residues. The germline V and J ends were trimmed by 6 bases and 1 base, with 16 bases remaining between them. In germline, CDR1 is MNHEY, CDR2 SVGAGI. CDR3 in amino acids: CASSVSTDPSYEQYF. CDR3 coding DNA: TGTGCCAGCAGCGTCTCTACGGACCCATCCTACGAGCAGTACTTC.

This sequence joins TRBV6-4 and TRBJ2-3; D is uncertain. Germline V gene data show CDR1 as MRHNA and CDR2 as SNTAGT. The CDR3 is made up of 15 amino acids. V lost 0 bases, J lost 4 bases, and 11 bases lay in between. The chain's CDR3 is CASSDSSLPSDTQYF. Here the CDR3 DNA reads TGTGCCAGCAGTGACTCCAGCCTTCCTTCAGATACGCAGTATTTT.

The rearrangement joins TRBV2 to TRBJ2-3, with D possibly called TRBD1 or TRBD2 (5 bases each). Germline V lookup: CDR1 SNHLY, CDR2 FYNNEI. This CDR3 spans 14 amino acids. V lost 7 bases and J 3 bases, leaving 14 bases between the germline ends. In nucleotides, the CDR3 is TGTGCCAGCACCGGGACCGTTGAGACAGATACGCAGTATTTT. Amino acid sequence: CASTGTVETDTQYF.

This chain connects TRBV28 to TRBJ2-7, with 11 bases that match TRBD2. In germline, CDR1 is MDHEN, CDR2 SYDVKM. The CDR3 is 13 amino acids. Trimming removed 8 bases from V and 7 bases from J; junction bases left unmatched: 7. The CDR3 DNA sequence: TGTGCCAGCGGTACTAGCGGGAGCTTTGAGCAGTACTTC. Translation gives CASGTSGSFEQYF.

DNA of the CDR3: TGTGCCAGTAGACTAGCGGGGCTACACAATGAGCAGTTCTTC. Translation: CASRLAGLHNEQFF. The V call is TRBV27, the J call TRBJ2-1, with TRBD2 matching 11 bases. V gave up 9 bases and J gave up 5 bases; unmatched junction bases: 6. Germline V gives CDR1 MNHEY, CDR2 SMNVEV (reference sequence). The CDR3 runs to 14 residues.

This clone has more than one count but fewer than ten. A far more abundant clone sits one base away, making this likely a read error. The chain couples TRBV2 to TRBJ2-7; D remains ambiguous. Germline loops: CDR1 SNHLY, CDR2 FYNNEI. The germline V and J ends were trimmed by 1 base and 6 bases, with 4 bases remaining between them. CDR3 length: 11 residues. The CDR3 coding sequence is TGTGCCAGCAGTGAAGTGGCCGAGCAGTACTTC. Protein product: CASSEVAEQYF.

In this sample, this clone turned up a few times. V gene TRBV7-9 combines with J gene TRBJ2-2; D remains unclear. Looked up from germline, CDR1 is SEHNR and CDR2 is FQNEAQ (reference sequence). The CDR3 runs 11 residues. V shed 7 bases and J shed 6 bases, with 6 bases lying between them. The DNA of the CDR3 is TGTGCCAGCACCTTGTCCGGGGAGCTGTTTTTT. Translated: CASTLSGELFF.

The CDR3 DNA follows: TGTGCCAGCAGCTTAACACTAGCACAGACCGGGGAGCTGTTTTTT. Translation: CASSLTLAQTGELFF. The V and J genes are TRBV11-2 and TRBJ2-2, with a weak D call TRBD2 (6 bases). The germline CDR1 and CDR2 sequences are SGHAT and FQNNGV. The CDR3 is made up of 15 amino acids. Trimming took off 2 bases at V and 5 bases at J, with 12 bases between the two ends.

The J gene is TRBJ1-5, the V gene TRBV19; D uncertain. The CDR3 covers 12 residues. Trimming removed 1 base at V and 7 bases at J, with 5 bases between. CDR1 is LNHDA, CDR2 SQIVND, per germline (reference sequence). CDR3 in amino acids: CASSIGLQPQHF. The DNA for the CDR3 is TGTGCCAGTAGTATAGGGCTGCAGCCCCAGCATTTT. Drawing the rest from reference TRBV19 and TRBJ1-5, the complete variable domain is DGGITQSPKYLFRKEGQNVTLSCEQNLNHDAMYWYRQDPGQGLRLIYYSQIVNDFQKGDIAEGYSVSREKKESFPLTVTSAQKNPTAFYLCASSIGLQPQHFGDGTRLSIL.

The chain has TRBV7-8 and TRBJ2-1, with D perhaps matching TRBD2 (6 bases). The V and J ends lost 5 bases and 0 bases respectively, with 11 bases between them. The germline V gene encodes CDR1 SGHVS and CDR2 FQNEAQ. This CDR3 comprises 15 residues. CDR3 amino acids: CASSTRLDSYNEQFF. CDR3 bases: TGTGCCAGCAGCACAAGACTAGACTCCTACAATGAGCAGTTCTTC.

The rearrangement joins TRBV28 to TRBJ1-1; D unclear. The CDR3 is 16 residues long. Looked up from germline, CDR1 is MDHEN and CDR2 is SYDVKM. The V and J ends lost 2 bases and 1 base respectively, with 14 bases between them. CDR3 in DNA: TGTGCCAGCAGTTTAATATCGGGGAGTCGGAACACTGAAGCTTTCTTT. Residues: CASSLISGSRNTEAFF.

This clone was found a few times. CDR3 sequence: CASSFTGTRFSNQPQHF. CDR3 bases: TGTGCCAGCAGTTTTACTGGGACAAGATTTAGCAATCAGCCCCAGCATTTT. The chain employs TRBV27 and TRBJ1-5; perhaps TRBD1 as D (6 bases). Germline V gene data show CDR1 as MNHEY and CDR2 as SMNVEV (reference sequence). V dropped 3 bases and J dropped 0 bases, with 15 bases sitting between them. CDR3 size: 17 residues.

This clone showed up just a few times. CDR3 sequence (DNA): TGTGCCAGCAGTCCCGGACTAGCGGGGGAGGGACGCACCGGGGAGCTGTTTTTT. It is translated as CASSPGLAGEGRTGELFF. V is TRBV28 and J is TRBJ2-2; TRBD2 aligns across 13 bases. The CDR3 runs 18 residues. Trimming at V came to 5 bases and at J to 4 bases, leaving 10 bases not matched to a gene. Germline assignment: CDR1 MDHEN and CDR2 SYDVKM.

The table lists this clone with many counts. The chain uses TRBV11-3 and TRBJ2-2; D may be TRBD2 (6 bases). This CDR3 has 17 residues. Germline assignment: CDR1 SGHNT and CDR2 YENEEA. The V end lost 3 bases, the J end lost 0 bases, and 14 bases lay between the germline ends. As DNA, the CDR3 is TGTGCCAGCAGCTTTTTCGGAGGGAAGCCGAACACCGGGGAGCTGTTTTTT. This gives the protein CASSFFGGKPNTGELFF.